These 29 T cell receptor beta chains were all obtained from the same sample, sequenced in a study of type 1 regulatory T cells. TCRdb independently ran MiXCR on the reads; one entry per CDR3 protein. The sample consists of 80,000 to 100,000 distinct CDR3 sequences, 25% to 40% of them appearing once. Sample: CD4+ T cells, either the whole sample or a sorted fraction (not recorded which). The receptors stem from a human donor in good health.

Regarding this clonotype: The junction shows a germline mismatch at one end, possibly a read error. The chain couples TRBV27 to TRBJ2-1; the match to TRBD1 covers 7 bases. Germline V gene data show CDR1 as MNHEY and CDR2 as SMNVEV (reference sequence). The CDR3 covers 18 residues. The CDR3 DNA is TGTGCCCGCAGTCCGTTGGCTAACGAGGGGGCTCGAGGGCTTGAGCAGTTCTTC. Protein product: CARSPLANEGARGLEQFF.

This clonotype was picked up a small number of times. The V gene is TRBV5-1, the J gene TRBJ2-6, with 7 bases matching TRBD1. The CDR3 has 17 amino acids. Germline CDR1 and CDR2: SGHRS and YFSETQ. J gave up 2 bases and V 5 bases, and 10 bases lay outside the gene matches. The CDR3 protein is CASRQDRAAAGANVLTF. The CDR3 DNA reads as TGCGCCAGCAGACAAGACAGGGCCGCGGCTGGGGCCAACGTCCTGACTTTC.

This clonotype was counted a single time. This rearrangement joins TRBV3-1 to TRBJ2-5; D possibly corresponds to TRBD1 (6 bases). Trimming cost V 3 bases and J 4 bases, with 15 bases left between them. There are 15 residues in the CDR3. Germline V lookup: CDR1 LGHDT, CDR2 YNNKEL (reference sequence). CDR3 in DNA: TGTGCCAGCAGCCACCGACAGGTCGGAGGAGAGACCCAGTACTTC. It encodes CASSHRQVGGETQYF.

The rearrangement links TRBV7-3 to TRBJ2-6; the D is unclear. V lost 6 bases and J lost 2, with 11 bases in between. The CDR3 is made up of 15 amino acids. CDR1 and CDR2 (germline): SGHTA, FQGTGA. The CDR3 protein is CASSETNPGANVLTF. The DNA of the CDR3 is TGTGCCAGCAGTGAAACTAACCCTGGGGCCAACGTCCTGACTTTC. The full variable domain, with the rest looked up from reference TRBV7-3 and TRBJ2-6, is GAGVSQTPSNKVTEKGKYVELRCDPISGHTALYWYRQSLGQGPEFLIYFQGTGAADDSGLPNDRFFAVRPEGSVSTLKIQRTERGDSAVYLCASSETNPGANVLTFGAGSRLTVL.

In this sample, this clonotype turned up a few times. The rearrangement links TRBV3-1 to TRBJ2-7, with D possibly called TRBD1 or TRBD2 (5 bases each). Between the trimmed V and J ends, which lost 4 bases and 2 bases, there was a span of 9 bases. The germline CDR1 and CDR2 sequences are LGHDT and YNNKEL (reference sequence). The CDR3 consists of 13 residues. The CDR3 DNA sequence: TGTGCCAGCAGCCTCCTGGGACCCTACGAGCAGTACTTC. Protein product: CASSLLGPYEQYF.

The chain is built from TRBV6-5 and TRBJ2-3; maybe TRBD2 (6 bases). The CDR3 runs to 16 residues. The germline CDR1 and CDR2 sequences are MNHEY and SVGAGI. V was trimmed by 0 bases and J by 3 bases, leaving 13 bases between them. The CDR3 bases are TGTGCCAGCAGTTACTCGCCGGCGGGGCGGACAGATACGCAGTATTTT. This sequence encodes CASSYSPAGRTDTQYF.

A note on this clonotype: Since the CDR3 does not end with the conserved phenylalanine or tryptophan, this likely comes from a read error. The CDR3 DNA reads TGTGCCTGGACCCTTTTGGGGTCTGGTAATTCACCCCTCCACCTT. It specifies CAWTLLGSGNSPLHL. The V call is TRBV30, the J call TRBJ1-6; D is uncertain. Trimming removed 4 bases from V and 6 bases from J, with 16 bases in between. Germline CDR1 GTSNPN, CDR2 SVGIG (reference sequence). The length of the CDR3 is 15 residues.

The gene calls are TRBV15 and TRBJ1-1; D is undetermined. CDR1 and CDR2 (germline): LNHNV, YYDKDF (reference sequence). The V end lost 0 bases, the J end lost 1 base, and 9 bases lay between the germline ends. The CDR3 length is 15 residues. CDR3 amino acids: CATSREDFGNTEAFF. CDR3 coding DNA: TGTGCCACCAGCAGAGAGGATTTCGGGAACACTGAAGCTTTCTTT.

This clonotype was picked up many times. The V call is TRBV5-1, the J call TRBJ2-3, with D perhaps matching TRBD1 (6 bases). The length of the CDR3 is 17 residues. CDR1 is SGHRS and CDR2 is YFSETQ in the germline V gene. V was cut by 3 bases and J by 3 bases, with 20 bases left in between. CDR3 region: CASSSSLGRGLTDTQYF. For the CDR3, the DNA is TGCGCCAGCAGCTCCTCCCTGGGCAGGGGATTGACAGATACGCAGTATTTT.

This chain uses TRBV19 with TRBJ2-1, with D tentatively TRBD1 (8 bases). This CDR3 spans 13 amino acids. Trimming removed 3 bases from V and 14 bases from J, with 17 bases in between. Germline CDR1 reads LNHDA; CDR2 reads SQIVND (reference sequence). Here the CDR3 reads CASSMGRQGREFF. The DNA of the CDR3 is TGTGCCAGTAGTATGGGACGACAGGGGAGGGAGTTCTTC.

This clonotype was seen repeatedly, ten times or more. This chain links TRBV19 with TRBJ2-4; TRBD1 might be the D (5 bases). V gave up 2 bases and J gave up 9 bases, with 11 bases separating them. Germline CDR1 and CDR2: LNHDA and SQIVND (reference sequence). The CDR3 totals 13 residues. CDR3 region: CASSISRAGIQYF. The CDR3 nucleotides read TGTGCCAGTAGTATATCCAGGGCCGGCATTCAGTACTTC.

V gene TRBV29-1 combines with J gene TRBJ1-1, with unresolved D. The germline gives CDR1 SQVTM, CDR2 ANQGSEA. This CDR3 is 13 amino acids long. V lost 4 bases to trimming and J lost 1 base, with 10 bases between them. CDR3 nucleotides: TGCAGCGTTGTGGAAGCGGGGAACACTGAAGCTTTCTTT. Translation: CSVVEAGNTEAFF.

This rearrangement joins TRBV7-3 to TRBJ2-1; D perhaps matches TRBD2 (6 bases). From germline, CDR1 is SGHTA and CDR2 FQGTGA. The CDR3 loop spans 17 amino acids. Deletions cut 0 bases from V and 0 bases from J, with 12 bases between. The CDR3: CASSLTGGSGSYNEQFF. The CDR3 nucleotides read TGTGCCAGCAGCTTAACGGGCGGTAGCGGCTCCTACAATGAGCAGTTCTTC.

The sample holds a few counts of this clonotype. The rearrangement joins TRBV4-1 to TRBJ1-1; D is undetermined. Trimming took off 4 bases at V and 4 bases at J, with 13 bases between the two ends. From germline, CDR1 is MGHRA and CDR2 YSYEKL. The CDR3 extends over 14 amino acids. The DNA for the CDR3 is TGCGCCAGCAGCCGAGAGCACTCGGGCACTGAAGCTTTCTTT. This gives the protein CASSREHSGTEAFF.

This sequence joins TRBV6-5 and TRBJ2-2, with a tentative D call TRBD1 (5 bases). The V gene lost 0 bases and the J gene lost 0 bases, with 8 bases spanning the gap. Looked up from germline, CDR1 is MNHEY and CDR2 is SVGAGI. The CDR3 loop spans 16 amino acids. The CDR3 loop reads CASSYSVGANTGELFF. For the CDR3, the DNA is TGTGCCAGCAGTTACTCAGTAGGGGCGAACACCGGGGAGCTGTTTTTT.

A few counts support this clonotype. The CDR3 spells CSARLGTSGYNEQFF. The CDR3 DNA follows: TGCAGTGCTAGACTCGGGACTAGCGGCTACAATGAGCAGTTCTTC. The chain employs TRBV20-1 and TRBJ2-1; 11 bases are a match to TRBD2. J lost 3 bases, V lost 2 bases, and 3 bases had no gene match. CDR1 and CDR2 (germline): DFQATT, SNEGSKA (reference sequence). This CDR3 comprises 15 residues.

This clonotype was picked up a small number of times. The CDR3 DNA sequence: TGTGCCAGCAGTTTGCCTAGCAATGAGCAGTTCTTC. Protein product: CASSLPSNEQFF. The gene calls are TRBV12-3 or TRBV12-4 and TRBJ2-1; D is ambiguous. V lost 3 bases and J 6 bases, leaving 6 bases between the germline ends. The CDR3 covers 12 residues.

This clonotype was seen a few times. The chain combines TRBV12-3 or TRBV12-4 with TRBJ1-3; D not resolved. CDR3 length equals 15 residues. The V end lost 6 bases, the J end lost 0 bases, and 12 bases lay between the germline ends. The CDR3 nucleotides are TGTGCCAGCAGGGGCGGTCCCAACTCTGGAAACACCATATATTTT. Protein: CASRGGPNSGNTIYF.

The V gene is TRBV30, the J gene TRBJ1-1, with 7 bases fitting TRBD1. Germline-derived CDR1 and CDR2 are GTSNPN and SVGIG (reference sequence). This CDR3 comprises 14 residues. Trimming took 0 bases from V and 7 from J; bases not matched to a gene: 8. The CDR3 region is CAWSVPARGDEAFF. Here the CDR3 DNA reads TGTGCCTGGAGTGTACCGGCCAGGGGGGATGAAGCTTTCTTT.

CDR3 nucleotides: TGCGCCAGCAGCTTGAGGACGGTCAACTATGGCTACACCTTC. It encodes CASSLRTVNYGYTF. V usage is TRBV5-1 and J usage is TRBJ1-2; D not resolved. CDR3 size: 14 residues. V lost 1 base and J 2 bases, leaving 9 bases between the germline ends. The V gene's germline CDR1 is SGHRS and CDR2 YFSETQ.

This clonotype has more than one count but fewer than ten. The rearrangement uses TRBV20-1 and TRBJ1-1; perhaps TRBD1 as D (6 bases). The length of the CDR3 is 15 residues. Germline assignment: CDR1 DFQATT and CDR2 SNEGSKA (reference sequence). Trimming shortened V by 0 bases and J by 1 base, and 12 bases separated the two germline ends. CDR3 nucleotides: TGCAGTGCTAGAGATTTTGGGGGCCCGAACACTGAAGCTTTCTTT. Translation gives CSARDFGGPNTEAFF.

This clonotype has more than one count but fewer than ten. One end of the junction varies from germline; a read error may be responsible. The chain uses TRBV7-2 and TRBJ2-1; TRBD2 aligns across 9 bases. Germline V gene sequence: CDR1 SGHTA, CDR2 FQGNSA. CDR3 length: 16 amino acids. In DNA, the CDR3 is TGTGCCAGCAGGTTAGGCGCGGGAGGGCCAGGCCATGAGCAGTTCTTC. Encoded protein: CASRLGAGGPGHEQFF.

CDR3 sequence reads: CASNPGQGRAFF. CDR3 coding DNA: TGTGCCAGCAATCCGGGACAGGGGAGAGCTTTCTTT. This rearrangement joins TRBV2 to TRBJ1-1, with 10 bases fitting TRBD1. Germline loops: CDR1 SNHLY, CDR2 FYNNEI. This CDR3 is built from 12 residues. The V gene end was trimmed by 7 bases and the J gene end by 10 bases; junction bases not matched to a gene: 6.

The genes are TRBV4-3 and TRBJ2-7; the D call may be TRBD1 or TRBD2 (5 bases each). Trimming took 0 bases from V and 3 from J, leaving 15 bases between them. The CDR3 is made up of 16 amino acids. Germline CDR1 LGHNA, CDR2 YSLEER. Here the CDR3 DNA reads TGCGCCAGCAGCCAAGATAGTCGAGGGGTAGTCTACGAGCAGTACTTC. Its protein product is CASSQDSRGVVYEQYF.

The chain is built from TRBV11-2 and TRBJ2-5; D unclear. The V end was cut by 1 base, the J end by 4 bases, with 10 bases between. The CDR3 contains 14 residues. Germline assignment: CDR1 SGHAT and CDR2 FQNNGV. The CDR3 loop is CASSLVLMGETQYF. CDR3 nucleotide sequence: TGTGCCAGCAGCTTAGTTCTTATGGGAGAGACCCAGTACTTC.

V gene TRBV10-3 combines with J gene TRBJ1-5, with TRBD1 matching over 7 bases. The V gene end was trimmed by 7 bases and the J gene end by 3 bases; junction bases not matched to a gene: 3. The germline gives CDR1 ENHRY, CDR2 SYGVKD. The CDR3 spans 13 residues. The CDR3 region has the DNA TGTGCCATCAAGGGGACAGCCAATCAGCCCCAGCATTTT. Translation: CAIKGTANQPQHF.

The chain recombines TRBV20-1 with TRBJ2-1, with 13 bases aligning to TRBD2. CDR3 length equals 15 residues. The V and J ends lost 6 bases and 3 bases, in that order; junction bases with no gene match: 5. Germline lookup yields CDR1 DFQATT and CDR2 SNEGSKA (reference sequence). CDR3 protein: CSAAGLAGSYNEQFF. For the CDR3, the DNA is TGCAGTGCCGCGGGACTAGCGGGGAGCTACAATGAGCAGTTCTTC.

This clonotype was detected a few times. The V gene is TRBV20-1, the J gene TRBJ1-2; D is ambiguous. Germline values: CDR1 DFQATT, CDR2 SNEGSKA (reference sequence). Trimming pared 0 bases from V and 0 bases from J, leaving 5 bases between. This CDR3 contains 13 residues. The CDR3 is CSARDGANYGYTF. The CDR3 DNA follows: TGCAGTGCTAGAGACGGGGCTAACTATGGCTACACCTTC.

CDR3 nucleotide sequence: TGTGCCAGCAGTCCGACTAGCTCCAGGTACGAGCAGTACTTC. This translates into CASSPTSSRYEQYF. This sequence joins TRBV12-3 or TRBV12-4 and TRBJ2-7, with TRBD2 identical over 7 bases. V lost 5 bases to trimming and J lost 4 bases; unmatched junction nucleotides: 8. There are 14 residues in the CDR3.